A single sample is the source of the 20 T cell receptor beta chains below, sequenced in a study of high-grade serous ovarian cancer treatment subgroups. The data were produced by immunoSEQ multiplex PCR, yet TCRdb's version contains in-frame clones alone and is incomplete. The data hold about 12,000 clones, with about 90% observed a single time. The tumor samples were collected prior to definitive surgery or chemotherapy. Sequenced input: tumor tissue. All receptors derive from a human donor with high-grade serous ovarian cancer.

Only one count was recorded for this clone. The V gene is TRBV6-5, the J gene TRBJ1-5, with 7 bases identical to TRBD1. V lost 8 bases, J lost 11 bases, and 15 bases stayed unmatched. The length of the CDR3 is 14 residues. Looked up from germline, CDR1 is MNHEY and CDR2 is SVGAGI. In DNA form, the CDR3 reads TGTGCCAGCCCTACAGGGGAAGCGGGATCAGCCCAGCATTTT. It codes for CASPTGEAGSAQHF.

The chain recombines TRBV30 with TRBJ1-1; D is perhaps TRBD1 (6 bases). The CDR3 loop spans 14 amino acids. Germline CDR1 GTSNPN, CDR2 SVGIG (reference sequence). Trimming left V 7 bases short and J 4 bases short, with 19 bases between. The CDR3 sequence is CASTGLGITTEAFF. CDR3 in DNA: TGTGCCTCGACAGGCCTCGGAATCACCACTGAAGCTTTCTTT. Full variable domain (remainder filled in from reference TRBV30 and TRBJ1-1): SQTIHQWPATLVQPVGSPLSLECTVEGTSNPNLYWYRQAAGRGLQLLFYSVGIGQISSEVPQNLSASRPQDRQFILSSKKLLLSDSGFYLCASTGLGITTEAFFGQGTRLTVV.

In DNA form, the CDR3 reads TGTGCCAGCAGTGAACACGGGTCCGGGCCACTTATTGGCTATGGCTACACCTTC. This encodes CASSEHGSGPLIGYGYTF. This rearrangement joins TRBV6-1 to TRBJ1-2; D gene unclear. CDR3 length equals 18 residues. The germline V and J ends were trimmed by 2 bases and 4 bases, with 23 bases remaining between them. Germline V CDR1 and CDR2: MNHNS, SASEGT.

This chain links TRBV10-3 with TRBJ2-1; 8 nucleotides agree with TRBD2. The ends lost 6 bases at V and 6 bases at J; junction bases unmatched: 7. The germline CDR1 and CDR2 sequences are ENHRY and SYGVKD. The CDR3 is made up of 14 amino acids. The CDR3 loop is CAISPGLAGNEQFF. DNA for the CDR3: TGTGCCATCAGCCCTGGACTAGCTGGCAATGAGCAGTTCTTC.

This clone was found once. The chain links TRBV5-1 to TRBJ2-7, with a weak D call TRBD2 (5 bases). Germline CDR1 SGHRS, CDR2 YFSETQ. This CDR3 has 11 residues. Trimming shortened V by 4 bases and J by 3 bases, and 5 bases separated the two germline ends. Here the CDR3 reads CASSAGYEQYF. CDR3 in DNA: TGCGCCAGCAGCGCGGGCTACGAGCAGTACTTC.

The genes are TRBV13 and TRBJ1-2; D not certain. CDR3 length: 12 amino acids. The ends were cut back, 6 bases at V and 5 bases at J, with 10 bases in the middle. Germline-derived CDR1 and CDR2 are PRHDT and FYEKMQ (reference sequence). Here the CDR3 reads CASSQGGYGYTF. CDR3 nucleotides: TGTGCCAGCAGTCAAGGCGGATATGGCTACACCTTC.

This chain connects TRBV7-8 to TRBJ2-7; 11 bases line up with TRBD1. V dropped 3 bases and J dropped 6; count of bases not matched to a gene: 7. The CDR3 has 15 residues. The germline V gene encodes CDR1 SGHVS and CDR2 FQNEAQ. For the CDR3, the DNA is TGTGCCAGCAGCTTCCCCGGGACAGGGGGTCGCGAGCAGTACTTC. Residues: CASSFPGTGGREQYF.

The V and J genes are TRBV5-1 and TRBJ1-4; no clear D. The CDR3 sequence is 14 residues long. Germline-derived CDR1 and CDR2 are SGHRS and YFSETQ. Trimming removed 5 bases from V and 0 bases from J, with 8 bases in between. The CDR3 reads CASRPDATNEKLFF. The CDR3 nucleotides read TGCGCCAGCAGACCTGACGCAACTAATGAAAAACTGTTTTTT.

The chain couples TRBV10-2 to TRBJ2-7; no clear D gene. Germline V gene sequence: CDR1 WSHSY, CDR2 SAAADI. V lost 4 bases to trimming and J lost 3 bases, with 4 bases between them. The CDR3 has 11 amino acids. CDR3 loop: CASSVFYEQYF. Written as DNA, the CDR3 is TGCGCCAGCAGTGTCTTCTACGAGCAGTACTTC.

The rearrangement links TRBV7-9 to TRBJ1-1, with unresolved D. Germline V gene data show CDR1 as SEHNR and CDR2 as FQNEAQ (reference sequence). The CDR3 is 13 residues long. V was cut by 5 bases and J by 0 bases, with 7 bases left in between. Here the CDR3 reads CASSRTVNTEAFF. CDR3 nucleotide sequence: TGTGCCAGCAGCAGGACCGTGAACACTGAAGCTTTCTTT.

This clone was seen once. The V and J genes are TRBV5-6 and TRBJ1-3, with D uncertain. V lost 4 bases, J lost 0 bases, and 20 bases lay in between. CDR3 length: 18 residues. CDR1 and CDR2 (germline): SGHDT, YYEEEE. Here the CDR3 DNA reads TGTGCCAGCAGCCAAGTTCACGGCAGTCAAAGCTCTGGAAACACCATATATTTT. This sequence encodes CASSQVHGSQSSGNTIYF.

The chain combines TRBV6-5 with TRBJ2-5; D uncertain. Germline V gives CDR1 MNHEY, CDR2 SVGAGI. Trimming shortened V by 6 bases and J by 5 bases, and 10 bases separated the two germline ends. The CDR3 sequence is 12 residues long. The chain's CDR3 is CASSPTRETQYF. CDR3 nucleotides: TGTGCCAGCAGCCCAACCCGGGAGACCCAGTACTTC.

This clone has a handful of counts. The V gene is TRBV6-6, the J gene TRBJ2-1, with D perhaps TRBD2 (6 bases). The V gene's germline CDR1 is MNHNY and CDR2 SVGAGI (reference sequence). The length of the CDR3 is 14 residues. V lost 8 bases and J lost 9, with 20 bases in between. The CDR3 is CASGPGPRRGEQFF. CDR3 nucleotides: TGTGCCAGCGGGCCGGGACCTCGGCGGGGTGAGCAGTTCTTC.

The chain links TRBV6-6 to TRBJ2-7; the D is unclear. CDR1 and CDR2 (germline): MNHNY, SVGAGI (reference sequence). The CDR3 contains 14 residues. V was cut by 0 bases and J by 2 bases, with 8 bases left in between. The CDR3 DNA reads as TGTGCCAGCAGTTACTCCGGGCCTGCCTACGAGCAGTACGTC. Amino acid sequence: CASSYSGPAYEQYV.

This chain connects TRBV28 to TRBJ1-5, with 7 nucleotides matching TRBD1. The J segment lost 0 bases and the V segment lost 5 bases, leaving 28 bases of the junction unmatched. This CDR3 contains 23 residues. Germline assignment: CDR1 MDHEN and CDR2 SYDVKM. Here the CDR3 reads CASSIHHQGGSKPPRLSNQPQHF. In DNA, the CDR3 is TGTGCCAGCAGTATACATCATCAGGGGGGATCTAAGCCCCCTCGACTTAGCAATCAGCCCCAGCATTTT.

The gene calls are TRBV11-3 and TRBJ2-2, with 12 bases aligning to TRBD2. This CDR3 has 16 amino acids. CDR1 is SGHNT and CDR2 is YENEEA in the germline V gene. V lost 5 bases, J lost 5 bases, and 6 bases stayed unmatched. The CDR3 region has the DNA TGTGCCAGCAGCCCTAGCGGGGGGGCCGTTACCGGGGAGCTGTTTTTT. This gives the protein CASSPSGGAVTGELFF.

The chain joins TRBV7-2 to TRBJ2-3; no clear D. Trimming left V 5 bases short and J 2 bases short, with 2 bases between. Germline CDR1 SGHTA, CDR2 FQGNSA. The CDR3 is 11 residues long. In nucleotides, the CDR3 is TGTGCCAGCAGCCCCACAGATACGCAGTATTTT. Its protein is CASSPTDTQYF. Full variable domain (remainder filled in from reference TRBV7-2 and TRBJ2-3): GAGVSQSPSNKVTEKGKDVELRCDPISGHTALYWYRQSLGQGLEFLIYFQGNSAPDKSGLPSDRFSAERTGGSVSTLTIQRTQQEDSAVYLCASSPTDTQYFGPGTRLTVL.

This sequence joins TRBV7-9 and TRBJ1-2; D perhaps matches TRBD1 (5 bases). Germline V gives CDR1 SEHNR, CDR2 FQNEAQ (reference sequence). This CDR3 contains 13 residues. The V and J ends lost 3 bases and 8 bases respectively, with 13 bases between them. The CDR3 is CASSFRAGEGYTF. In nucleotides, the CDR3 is TGTGCCAGCAGCTTTAGGGCGGGGGAAGGCTACACCTTC.

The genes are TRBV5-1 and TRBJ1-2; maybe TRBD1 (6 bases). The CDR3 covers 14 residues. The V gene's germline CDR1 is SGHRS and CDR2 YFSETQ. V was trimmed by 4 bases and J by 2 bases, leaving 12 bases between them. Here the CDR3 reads CASSGSGENYGYTF. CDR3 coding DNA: TGCGCCAGCAGCGGGTCAGGGGAGAACTATGGCTACACCTTC.

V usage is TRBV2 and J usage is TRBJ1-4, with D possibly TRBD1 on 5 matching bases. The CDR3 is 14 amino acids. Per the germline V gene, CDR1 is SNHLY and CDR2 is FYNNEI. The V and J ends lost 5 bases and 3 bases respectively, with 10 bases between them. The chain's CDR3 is CASSLQGSNEKLFF. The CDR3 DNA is TGTGCCAGCAGTTTGCAGGGTTCTAATGAAAAACTGTTTTTT. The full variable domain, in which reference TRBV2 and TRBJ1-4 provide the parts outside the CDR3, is EPEVTQTPSHQVTQMGQEVILRCVPISNHLYFYWYRQILGQKVEFLVSFYNNEISEKSEIFDDQFSVERPDGSNFTLKIRSTKLEDSAMYFCASSLQGSNEKLFFGSGTQLSVL.